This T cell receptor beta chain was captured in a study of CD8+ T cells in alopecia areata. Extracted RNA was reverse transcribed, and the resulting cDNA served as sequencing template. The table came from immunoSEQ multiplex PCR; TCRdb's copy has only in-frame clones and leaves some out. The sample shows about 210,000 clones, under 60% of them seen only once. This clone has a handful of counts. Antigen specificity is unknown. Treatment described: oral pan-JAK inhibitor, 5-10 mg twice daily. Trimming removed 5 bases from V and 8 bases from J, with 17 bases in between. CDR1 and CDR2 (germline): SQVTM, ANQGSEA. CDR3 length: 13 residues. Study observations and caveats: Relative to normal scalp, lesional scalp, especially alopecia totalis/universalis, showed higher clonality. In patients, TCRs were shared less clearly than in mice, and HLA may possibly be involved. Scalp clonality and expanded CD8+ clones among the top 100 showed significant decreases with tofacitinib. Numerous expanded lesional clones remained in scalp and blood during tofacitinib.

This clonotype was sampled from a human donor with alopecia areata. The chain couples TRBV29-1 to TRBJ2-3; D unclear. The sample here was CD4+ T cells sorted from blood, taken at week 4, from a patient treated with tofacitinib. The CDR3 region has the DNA TGCAGCGTTTCCCAGAAACTCAGACCTACGCAGTATTTT. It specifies CSVSQKLRPTQYF.